Reported below is one T cell receptor (beta chain). Germline V CDR1 and CDR2: LGHNA, YSLEER. Trimming shortened V by 3 bases and J by 2 bases, and 13 bases separated the two germline ends. The CDR3 runs 15 residues. Clones were sequenced by immunoSEQ multiplex PCR, and TCRdb holds only the in-frame ones, with some missing. In the table there are around 18,000 clones, just over 70% of which are singletons. The sample comes from a study of sequential checkpoint blockade in melanoma. Turning to the study itself: After both sequences, patients received maintenance nivolumab.

This sample's treatment: randomized to nivolumab then ipilimumab (arm A) or the reverse (arm B). No patient had prior DNA-damaging chemotherapy. PBMC sorting kept live CD3+CD8+ cells without CD19 or CD56. The chain employs TRBV4-3 and TRBJ2-5, with D possibly being TRBD2 (5 bases). The sample consisted of CD8+ T cells sorted from blood (inferred from file names), taken from a patient given nivolumab and ipilimumab in sequence. This sequence originates from a human donor with melanoma. CDR3 nucleotide sequence: TGCGCCAGCAGCCAGTCAATGACGGGGCAAGAGACCCAGTACTTC. This translates into CASSQSMTGQETQYF.